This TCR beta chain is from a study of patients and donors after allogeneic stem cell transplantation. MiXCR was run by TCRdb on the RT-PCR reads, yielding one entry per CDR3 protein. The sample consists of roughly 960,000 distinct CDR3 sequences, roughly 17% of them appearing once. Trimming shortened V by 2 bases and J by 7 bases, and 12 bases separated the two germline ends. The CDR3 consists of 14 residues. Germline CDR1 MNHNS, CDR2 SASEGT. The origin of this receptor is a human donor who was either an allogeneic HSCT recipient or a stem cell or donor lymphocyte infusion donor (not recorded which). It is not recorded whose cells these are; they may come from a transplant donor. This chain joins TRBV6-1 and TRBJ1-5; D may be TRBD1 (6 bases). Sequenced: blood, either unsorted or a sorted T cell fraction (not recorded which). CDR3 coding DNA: TGTGCCAGCAGTGAAACAGGGAGTCGACAGCCCCAGCATTTT. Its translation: CASSETGSRQPQHF.